One T cell receptor (beta chain) is described in this entry. TCRdb processed the 5' RACE reads anew with MiXCR; each CDR3 protein has one entry. This table has roughly 280,000 distinct CDR3 sequences, approximately 7.6% appearing once. The J segment lost 2 bases and the V segment lost 0 bases, leaving 7 bases of the junction unmatched. The germline CDR1 and CDR2 sequences are LNHNV and YYDKDF (reference sequence). This CDR3 is built from 18 residues. The sample is drawn from a study of T-cell memory formation after mild COVID-19. V usage is TRBV15 and J usage is TRBJ2-3, with TRBD2 matching over 11 bases. Sequenced input: PBMCs or a T cell subset sorted from them (not recorded which). The sequence was obtained from a young man who had mild COVID-19 (a few samples of this study predate the infection). Cell type and time point are not known. The CDR3 sequence: CATSREHLSGGATDTQYF. CDR3 bases: TGTGCCACCAGCAGAGAACACCTTAGCGGGGGGGCCACAGATACGCAGTATTTT.